This T cell receptor (beta chain) was found in a study of cytomegalovirus exposure and HLA in healthy donors. Findings and limits, study-wide: Rare sequences made up most TCRs, while some public TCRs were found in many donors. A later look showed TCR association rates differing by HLA locus, highest for DRB1 and lowest for HLA-C.

The study ran its PCR with 60 Vbeta and 13 Jbeta primers. Study processing details: As a later analysis found, there were approximately 80 million unique TCR beta chains, of which around 9.9 million were shared. Using immunoSEQ multiplex PCR, the repertoire was profiled, and TCRdb retains in-frame clones only, with some absent. Clonal size and the V and J genes are those of that table, whereas D and trimming came from the DNA. The sample has approximately 150,000 clones; about three quarters are singletons. This clone appeared once. The target antigen is unknown. This CDR3 contains 14 residues. Trimming removed 1 base at V and 0 bases at J, with 5 bases between. CDR1 and CDR2 from the germline V gene are SGHRS and YFSETQ.

This receptor was obtained from a woman in her thirties or forties in good health and CMV-seropositive. Sequencing input: PBMCs. This rearrangement joins TRBV5-1 to TRBJ1-3; D is undetermined. The CDR3 DNA sequence: TGCGCCAGCAGCTTGTCCGTCTCTGGAAACACCATATATTTT. Translated, it gives CASSLSVSGNTIYF.